This section outlines one TCR beta chain sequence together with its context. This entry is derived from a study of blood T cell repertoires in COVID-19. Study at large: The United States, Italy and Spain supplied acute and convalescent COVID-19 samples.

The CDR3 contains 14 residues. The V segment lost 2 bases and the J segment 8 bases; nucleotides outside the gene matches: 1. The germline V gene encodes CDR1 ENHRY and CDR2 SYGVKD. This table comes from immunoSEQ multiplex PCR, and its TCRdb copy is limited to in-frame clones, with some not included. The sample includes tens of thousands of clones, around nine tenths of them seen just once. The TCR comes from a man between 45 and 60 years old with COVID-19, enrolled during active disease. V is TRBV10-3 and J is TRBJ1-6, with 9 bases aligning to TRBD1. Sequencing was performed on peripheral blood. The CDR3 DNA reads TGTGCCATCAGTGAGACAGGGGGCGATTCACCCCTCCACTTT. Its protein product is CAISETGGDSPLHF.